One sample yielded the 27 T cell receptor beta chains listed below, sequenced in a study of graft-versus-host responses after intestinal transplantation. Antigens for these TCRs are unknown. Measured with immunoSEQ multiplex PCR; TCRdb has only the in-frame clones, and not every one. The sample carries some 150,000 clones, approximately 91% recorded once. Sequencing used unstimulated CD4+ T cells sorted from spleen or lymph node cells, obtained before intestinal transplant. All receptors come from a human donor who received an intestinal transplant.

The chain joins TRBV27 to TRBJ2-7, with D perhaps TRBD1 (6 bases). The CDR3 length is 16 residues. CDR1 and CDR2 (germline): MNHEY, SMNVEV (reference sequence). The V end was cut by 4 bases, the J end by 0 bases, with 16 bases between. This CDR3 reads CASSSSWTDSSYEQYF. The DNA for the CDR3 is TGTGCCAGCAGTTCCTCCTGGACAGATAGCTCCTACGAGCAGTACTTC.

The CDR3 here is CASSNARSYEQYF. CDR3 nucleotide sequence: TGTGCCAGTAGTAATGCGCGCTCCTACGAGCAGTACTTC. This chain joins TRBV19 and TRBJ2-5; no clear D. The J call could be wrong; TRBJ2-7 is a better fit for the DNA end. Germline assignment: CDR1 LNHDA and CDR2 SQIVND (reference sequence). This CDR3 is 13 amino acids long.

V and J are TRBV9 and TRBJ2-2, with 15 bases aligning to TRBD2. Germline lookup yields CDR1 SGDLS and CDR2 YYNGEE. V shed 4 bases and J 3 bases; nucleotides not matched to a gene: 10. The CDR3 is 19 amino acids. This chain's CDR3 is CASSPGLAGGPGDTGELFF. The DNA for the CDR3 is TGTGCCAGCAGCCCCGGACTAGCGGGAGGGCCAGGGGACACCGGGGAGCTGTTTTTT.

This chain links TRBV27 with TRBJ2-3, with 7 positions matching TRBD2. The CDR3 length is 13 residues. Germline CDR1 MNHEY, CDR2 SMNVEV (reference sequence). V shed 7 bases and J 0 bases; nucleotides not matched to a gene: 1. The CDR3 protein is CASNGGSTDTQYF. CDR3 bases: TGTGCCAGCAACGGGGGGAGCACAGATACGCAGTATTTT.

CDR3 sequence reads: CASSLVGQRAFF. For the CDR3, the DNA is TGTGCCAGCAGCTTAGTGGGACAGAGAGCTTTCTTT. The chain links TRBV7-9 to TRBJ1-1; TRBD1 agrees at 7 bases. The CDR3 runs to 12 residues. Unmatched junction bases numbered 3, after V lost 1 base and J lost 10 bases. Germline V gene data show CDR1 as SEHNR and CDR2 as FQNEAQ (reference sequence).

The CDR3, as DNA: TGTGCCAGCAGCCCTAGTCGGGACCAGTACTTC. Encoded protein: CASSPSRDQYF. The rearrangement uses TRBV7-6 and TRBJ2-5; a weak D match, TRBD2 (5 bases). Trimming cost V 5 bases and J 10 bases, with 11 bases left between them. This CDR3 contains 11 residues. CDR1 and CDR2 from the germline V gene are SGHVS and FNYEAQ.

The chain is built from TRBV7-2 and TRBJ1-5; 7 bases map to TRBD1. CDR1 is SGHTA and CDR2 is FQGNSA in the germline V gene. The CDR3 extends over 15 amino acids. The V segment lost 2 bases and the J segment 6 bases; nucleotides outside the gene matches: 7. The CDR3 loop reads CASSLRGGAGQPQHF. As DNA, the CDR3 is TGTGCCAGCAGCTTAAGAGGGGGCGCCGGTCAGCCCCAGCATTTT.

The chain combines TRBV18 with TRBJ2-1; 12 nucleotides agree with TRBD2. The CDR3 covers 16 residues. Trimming removed 7 bases from V and 1 base from J; junction bases left unmatched: 5. Germline loops: CDR1 KGHSH, CDR2 LQKENI. The CDR3 spells CASCTTSGRSYNEQFF. CDR3 sequence (DNA): TGTGCCAGCTGCACGACTAGCGGGAGATCCTACAATGAGCAGTTCTTC. The full variable domain, rest sourced from reference TRBV18 and TRBJ2-1, is NAGVMQNPRHLVRRRGQEARLRCSPMKGHSHVYWYRQLPEEGLKFMVYLQKENIIDESGMPKERFSAEFPKEGPSILRIQQVVRGDSAAYFCASCTTSGRSYNEQFFGPGTRLTVL.

This rearrangement joins TRBV7-9 to TRBJ2-1; D remains ambiguous. Germline assignment: CDR1 SEHNR and CDR2 FQNEAQ (reference sequence). V lost 4 bases and J lost 5, with 15 bases in between. This CDR3 is built from 15 residues. CDR3 protein: CASSSRLNLDNEQFF. CDR3 coding DNA: TGTGCCAGCAGCTCCCGACTCAACTTAGACAATGAGCAGTTCTTC.

This chain links TRBV6-1 with TRBJ2-5, with 13 nucleotides matching TRBD2. There are 16 residues in the CDR3. V gave up 2 bases and J gave up 5 bases; unmatched junction bases: 5. Germline V lookup: CDR1 MNHNS, CDR2 SASEGT. CDR3 sequence reads: CASSENQLAGGETQYF. As DNA, the CDR3 is TGTGCCAGCAGTGAAAATCAACTAGCGGGAGGGGAGACCCAGTACTTC.

The chain recombines TRBV4-1 with TRBJ2-3; the D gene could be TRBD1 or TRBD2 (5 bases each). This CDR3 is 14 amino acids long. In germline, CDR1 is MGHRA, CDR2 YSYEKL. V dropped 4 bases and J dropped 6 bases, with 14 bases sitting between them. CDR3 protein: CASSRRDLEDTQYF. The CDR3 DNA is TGCGCCAGCAGCCGTCGGGACCTGGAGGATACGCAGTATTTT.

The chain employs TRBV18 and TRBJ2-2; 9 bases map to TRBD2. J was trimmed by 0 bases and V by 2 bases; bases with no gene match: 4. Looked up from germline, CDR1 is KGHSH and CDR2 is LQKENI. The CDR3 contains 17 residues. The CDR3: CASSPRPSGANTGELFF. CDR3 nucleotide sequence: TGTGCCAGCTCACCAAGACCTAGCGGGGCGAACACCGGGGAGCTGTTTTTT.

The chain combines TRBV10-3 with TRBJ2-1; 11 positions agree with TRBD2. CDR1 is ENHRY and CDR2 is SYGVKD in the germline V gene. The CDR3 length is 15 residues. Germline trimming cut 4 bases from V and 2 bases from J; bases unmatched to any gene: 1. CDR3 in amino acids: CAISVAGGPYNEQFF. The CDR3 bases are TGTGCCATCAGTGTAGCGGGAGGGCCCTACAATGAGCAGTTCTTC.

The chain carries TRBV7-2 and TRBJ1-6, with 7 bases aligning to TRBD1. The V and J ends lost 3 bases and 6 bases, in that order; junction bases with no gene match: 5. Germline V gene lookup returns CDR1 SGHTA and CDR2 FQGNSA. The CDR3 covers 15 residues. The CDR3 DNA reads as TGTGCCAGCAGCTTCGCCGGGACAGCTAATTCACCCCTCCACTTT. Encoded protein: CASSFAGTANSPLHF.

The chain carries TRBV5-4 and TRBJ1-1; tentative D call: TRBD1 (5 bases). Germline V lookup: CDR1 SGHNT, CDR2 YYREEE (reference sequence). This CDR3 contains 15 residues. V was shortened by 0 bases and J by 2 bases, with 11 bases between the two germline ends. CDR3 sequence (DNA): TGTGCCAGCAGCTTGGCCACCGGACAAAACACTGAAGCTTTCTTT. Protein sequence: CASSLATGQNTEAFF. Full variable domain (outside the CDR3, taken from reference TRBV5-4 and TRBJ1-1): ETGVTQSPTHLIKTRGQQVTLRCSSQSGHNTVSWYQQALGQGPQFIFQYYREEENGRGNFPPRFSGLQFPNYSSELNVNALELDDSALYLCASSLATGQNTEAFFGQGTRLTVV.

The CDR3 here is CASSEDKAGGYTF. CDR3 sequence (DNA): TGTGCCAGCAGTGAGGACAAAGCGGGCGGCTACACCTTC. This chain links TRBV27 with TRBJ1-2; TRBD1 might be the D (5 bases). CDR1 MNHEY and CDR2 SMNVEV come from the germline V gene (reference sequence). This CDR3 contains 13 residues. Between the trimmed V and J ends, which lost 5 bases and 8 bases, there was a span of 15 bases.

The chain joins TRBV7-2 to TRBJ1-1; no firm D call. Germline lookup yields CDR1 SGHTA and CDR2 FQGNSA. The V end was cut by 5 bases, the J end by 2 bases, with 6 bases between. The length of the CDR3 is 12 residues. The CDR3 here is CASSRSNTEAFF. The CDR3 nucleotides read TGTGCCAGCAGCAGATCCAACACTGAAGCTTTCTTT.

This chain links TRBV4-1 with TRBJ1-5, with D possibly matching TRBD1 (5 bases). Germline CDR1 and CDR2: MGHRA and YSYEKL. This CDR3 contains 15 residues. V shed 4 bases and J shed 2 bases, with 12 bases lying between them. CDR3 nucleotides: TGCGCCAGCAGCCCCCGTAGGGGTGGCAATCAGCCCCAGCATTTT. Encoded protein: CASSPRRGGNQPQHF.

The rearrangement links TRBV5-6 to TRBJ2-7; 7 bases line up with TRBD1. V lost 4 bases, J lost 4 bases, and 2 bases stayed unmatched. In germline, CDR1 is SGHDT, CDR2 YYEEEE. The CDR3 has 12 amino acids. CDR3 protein: CASSVTGYEQYF. The CDR3 DNA sequence: TGTGCCAGCAGCGTGACAGGGTACGAGCAGTACTTC. The whole variable domain, filled in from reference TRBV5-6 and TRBJ2-7, reads DAGVTQSPTHLIKTRGQQVTLRCSPKSGHDTVSWYQQALGQGPQFIFQYYEEEERQRGNFPDRFSGHQFPNYSSELNVNALLLGDSALYLCASSVTGYEQYFGPGTRLTVT.

The chain couples TRBV6-5 to TRBJ2-1, with 8 bases fitting TRBD2. The CDR3 length is 15 residues. V was pared by 6 bases and J by 2 bases, with 6 bases of the junction left unmatched. Germline CDR1 and CDR2: MNHEY and SVGAGI. The DNA for the CDR3 is TGTGCCAGCAGAGTAAGCGGGAGAACCTACAATGAGCAGTTCTTC. Its translation: CASRVSGRTYNEQFF.

This clone was counted only a few times. The chain joins TRBV14 to TRBJ2-1; maybe TRBD2 (6 bases). The V end was cut by 4 bases, the J end by 9 bases, with 19 bases between. From germline, CDR1 is SGHDN and CDR2 FVKESK. The CDR3 consists of 15 residues. This CDR3 reads CASSRLGGVGGEQFF. Written as DNA, the CDR3 is TGTGCCAGCAGCCGACTAGGAGGAGTTGGTGGTGAGCAGTTCTTC.

This rearrangement joins TRBV28 to TRBJ2-7, with a tentative D call TRBD2 (6 bases). V gave up 2 bases and J gave up 4 bases, with 15 bases separating them. The CDR3 length is 15 residues. From germline, CDR1 is MDHEN and CDR2 SYDVKM. CDR3: CASSLRSSALYEQYF. The CDR3 nucleotides are TGTGCCAGCAGTTTACGGTCTAGCGCCTTATACGAGCAGTACTTC.

The rearrangement links TRBV28 to TRBJ2-5; 8 nucleotides agree with TRBD1. The end of the DNA is better explained by TRBJ2-7, so the J call may be wrong. CDR1 is MDHEN and CDR2 is SYDVKM in the germline V gene. CDR3 length: 15 residues. This CDR3 reads CASSNWTGSRAEQYF. The CDR3 DNA sequence: TGTGCCAGCAGTAACTGGACAGGGTCGCGGGCCGAGCAGTACTTC.

The chain joins TRBV9 to TRBJ2-3; unclear D gene. This CDR3 spans 14 amino acids. CDR1 is SGDLS and CDR2 is YYNGEE in the germline V gene. V was trimmed by 0 bases and J by 2 bases, leaving 7 bases between them. CDR3 DNA: TGTGCCAGCAGCGTAGGGGGTTTCACAGATACGCAGTATTTT. This translates into CASSVGGFTDTQYF.

The chain has TRBV5-6 and TRBJ1-5; D not certain. CDR1 SGHDT and CDR2 YYEEEE come from the germline V gene. This CDR3 spans 14 amino acids. The ends were cut back, 2 bases at V and 3 bases at J, with 9 bases in the middle. The CDR3 DNA is TGTGCCAGCAGCTTAAGATACACCAATCAGCCCCAGCATTTT. Amino acids: CASSLRYTNQPQHF.

The chain couples TRBV10-3 to TRBJ2-2; D is ambiguous. V dropped 5 bases and J dropped 6 bases, with 10 bases sitting between them. Per the germline V gene, CDR1 is ENHRY and CDR2 is SYGVKD. The CDR3 has 13 residues. The DNA for the CDR3 is TGTGCCATCAGTAGAGACATCCCCGGGGAGCTGTTTTTT. This gives the protein CAISRDIPGELFF.

The rearrangement uses TRBV11-2 and TRBJ2-7; D might be TRBD1 (5 bases). Germline V CDR1 and CDR2: SGHAT, FQNNGV. CDR3 length: 13 amino acids. The V gene lost 5 bases and the J gene lost 4 bases, with 12 bases spanning the gap. In nucleotides, the CDR3 is TGTGCCAGCAGCCGGACGACAGCGTACGAGCAGTACTTC. This codes for CASSRTTAYEQYF.